What follows are 18 T cell receptor beta chains derived from one specimen sequenced in a study of read filtering for tumor transcriptome and immune sequencing. Molecular barcoded adaptors covering alpha/delta and beta/gamma chains were used on 400 to 450 ng RNA. TCRdb processed the reads anew with MiXCR; each CDR3 protein has one entry. The table has about 47,000 distinct CDR3 sequences, about an eighth seen once. Material: a population of CD138-negative cells sorted from bone marrow. The receptors come from a donor over 35 with multiple myeloma.

At least ten counts were recorded for this clonotype. Here the CDR3 reads CSASPVQETQYF. The DNA of the CDR3 is TGCAGTGCTAGTCCCGTCCAAGAGACCCAGTACTTC. The J gene is TRBJ2-5, the V gene TRBV20-1; D ambiguous. CDR1 DFQATT and CDR2 SNEGSKA come from the germline V gene (reference sequence). The CDR3 spans 12 residues. Trimming left V 3 bases short and J 1 base short, with 6 bases between.

This clonotype was recorded many times. The V gene is TRBV20-1, the J gene TRBJ1-1, with D tentatively TRBD1 (5 bases). Trimming took 0 bases from V and 0 from J, leaving 14 bases between them. The CDR3 extends over 16 amino acids. CDR1 is DFQATT, CDR2 SNEGSKA, per germline (reference sequence). CDR3 bases: TGCAGTGCTAGAGAACCCCTCAGGGCGCTGAACACTGAAGCTTTCTTT. Protein sequence: CSAREPLRALNTEAFF.

This clonotype was seen repeatedly, ten times or more. The J gene is TRBJ2-1, the V gene TRBV10-3; 7 bases align to TRBD2. The CDR3 spans 14 residues. The V gene's germline CDR1 is ENHRY and CDR2 SYGVKD. V lost 8 bases and J lost 1; bases outside the gene matches: 5. CDR3 in DNA: TGTGCCATCGCCGCGGGGGTTTCCTACAATGAGCAGTTCTTC. Translation gives CAIAAGVSYNEQFF.

A remark on this clonotype: As the CDR3 is not closed by the conserved phenylalanine or tryptophan, this likely results from a read error. The V and J genes are TRBV6-2 or TRBV6-3 and TRBJ2-7, with D perhaps TRBD1 or TRBD2 (5 bases each). V lost 8 bases, J lost 3 bases, and 14 bases lay in between. The length of the CDR3 is 13 residues. Germline CDR1 reads MNHEY; CDR2 reads SVGEGT. Here the CDR3 DNA reads TGTGCCAGCGCCGAGGGGCCTCACTACGAGCAGTACCTC. This translates into CASAEGPHYEQYL.

This clonotype was found many times. CDR3 protein: CASSLGRPNEQFF. CDR3 nucleotides: TGTGCCAGCAGCTTAGGAAGGCCCAATGAGCAGTTCTTC. This sequence joins TRBV7-2 and TRBJ2-1, with unresolved D. CDR1 and CDR2 (germline): SGHTA, FQGNSA. Trimming removed 1 base at V and 6 bases at J, with 7 bases between. The CDR3 contains 13 residues.

The chain has TRBV12-3 or TRBV12-4 and TRBJ2-7; the match to TRBD1 covers 11 bases. V trimming: 4 bases; J trimming: 3 bases; junction bases outside the gene matches: 2. CDR3 length: 14 amino acids. The CDR3 here is CASSWGTGGYEQYF. For the CDR3, the DNA is TGTGCCAGCAGTTGGGGGACAGGGGGCTACGAGCAGTACTTC.

This clonotype was recorded many times. CDR3 amino acids: CASSRTGGLEAFF. For the CDR3, the DNA is TGTGCCAGCAGTAGGACAGGGGGCCTTGAAGCTTTCTTT. This chain joins TRBV6-5 and TRBJ1-1; 11 bases are shared with TRBD1. V gave up 5 bases and J gave up 7 bases; unmatched junction bases: 3. Germline V gene data show CDR1 as MNHEY and CDR2 as SVGAGI. CDR3 length equals 13 residues.

This clonotype was recorded many times. V is TRBV2 and J is TRBJ2-3; the match to TRBD2 covers 7 bases. Losses at the gene ends were 0 bases for V and 0 bases for J; bases not matched to a gene: 0. Germline V CDR1 and CDR2: SNHLY, FYNNEI. CDR3 length: 15 residues. The CDR3 loop is CASSEASGSTDTQYF. The CDR3, as DNA: TGTGCCAGCAGTGAAGCTAGCGGGAGCACAGATACGCAGTATTTT.

This clonotype was recorded many times. The V and J genes are TRBV4-1 and TRBJ2-7, with 8 bases fitting TRBD2. V trimming: 1 base; J trimming: 0 bases; junction bases outside the gene matches: 2. CDR1 MGHRA and CDR2 YSYEKL come from the germline V gene. The CDR3 runs 15 residues. CDR3 protein: CASSQGSGVSYEQYF. Here the CDR3 DNA reads TGCGCCAGCAGCCAAGGTAGCGGGGTCTCCTACGAGCAGTACTTC.

This clonotype was recorded many times. Written as DNA, the CDR3 is TGCAGCGTTGTAGAGAACTCTGGGGCCAACGTCCTGACTTTC. Translation gives CSVVENSGANVLTF. The J gene is TRBJ2-6, the V gene TRBV29-1; D is ambiguous. CDR3 size: 14 residues. Deletions cut 4 bases from V and 0 bases from J, with 7 bases between. Looked up from germline, CDR1 is SQVTM and CDR2 is ANQGSEA.

This clonotype was seen repeatedly, ten times or more. The chain has TRBV7-6 and TRBJ2-1, with D perhaps assigned TRBD1 or TRBD2 (5 bases each). The germline CDR1 and CDR2 sequences are SGHVS and FNYEAQ. Trimming took off 1 base at V and 6 bases at J, with 13 bases between the two ends. The CDR3 contains 15 residues. CDR3 bases: TGTGCCAGCAGCTTAGACGGCGCGAGGGGCAATGAGCAGTTCTTC. It specifies CASSLDGARGNEQFF.

This clonotype was observed a handful of times. V usage is TRBV18 and J usage is TRBJ1-3; D gene ambiguous. Trimming shortened V by 6 bases and J by 4 bases, and 13 bases separated the two germline ends. The CDR3 contains 14 residues. Germline loops: CDR1 KGHSH, CDR2 LQKENI. The CDR3 DNA follows: TGTGCCAGCTCTACCGTAGAGTTCGGAAACACCATATATTTT. Amino acid sequence: CASSTVEFGNTIYF.

This clonotype was observed at least ten times. The V call is TRBV28, the J call TRBJ1-6, with D perhaps TRBD1 (5 bases). The CDR3 consists of 15 residues. V was trimmed by 3 bases and J by 9 bases, leaving 15 bases between them. Germline CDR1 and CDR2: MDHEN and SYDVKM. The CDR3 loop reads CASSLLRQGASPLHF. As DNA, the CDR3 is TGTGCCAGCAGTTTGTTACGCCAAGGGGCTTCACCCCTCCACTTT.

This clonotype was picked up many times. The genes are TRBV7-8 and TRBJ2-7; D perhaps matches TRBD2 (5 bases). V lost 2 bases and J lost 3, with 8 bases in between. Germline CDR1 is SGHVS and CDR2 is FQNEAQ. The CDR3 has 13 residues. The CDR3: CASSLPGLYEQYF. The CDR3 nucleotides are TGTGCCAGCAGCTTACCCGGACTCTACGAGCAGTACTTC.

This clonotype was found many times. The V call is TRBV15, the J call TRBJ2-1, with 7 bases lining up with TRBD2. Trimming took 5 bases from V and 7 from J; bases not matched to a gene: 20. The V gene's germline CDR1 is LNHNV and CDR2 YYDKDF (reference sequence). This CDR3 is 18 amino acids long. This chain's CDR3 is CATSLGHPSGTRGNEQFF. In DNA, the CDR3 is TGTGCCACCAGCTTAGGCCATCCTAGCGGAACCCGAGGAAATGAGCAGTTCTTC.

This clonotype showed up just a few times. A much larger clone differs by one base, so this may be a read error. The gene calls are TRBV12-3 or TRBV12-4 and TRBJ1-1; maybe TRBD1 (6 bases). The CDR3 loop spans 15 amino acids. DNA for the CDR3: TGTGCTGGGGGCGCCCAGGGGTTCCTAGACACTGAAGCTTTCTTT. It yields the protein CAGGAQGFLDTEAFF.

Points on this clonotype: This may stem from a read error, because a much larger clone lies one nucleotide away. V is TRBV29-1 and J is TRBJ1-1, with D unclear. The CDR3 runs 13 residues. Germline loops: CDR1 SQVTM, CDR2 ANQGSEA. Trimming removed 7 bases at V and 0 bases at J, with 12 bases between. The CDR3 loop is CSGHKNMNTEAFF. CDR3 DNA sequence: TGCAGCGGACACAAGAACATGAACACTGAAGCTTTCTTT. Full variable domain (outside the CDR3, taken from reference TRBV29-1 and TRBJ1-1): SAVISQKPSRDICQRGTSLTIQCQVDSQVTMMFWYRQQPGQSLTLIATANQGSEATYESGFVIDKFPISRPNLTFSTLTVSNMSPEDSSIYLCSGHKNMNTEAFFGQGTRLTVV.

There are many counts of this clonotype. The chain recombines TRBV29-1 with TRBJ2-7, with D unclear. The CDR3 length is 11 residues. Looked up from germline, CDR1 is SQVTM and CDR2 is ANQGSEA. V was clipped by 0 bases and J by 7 bases, with 7 bases between them. The CDR3 bases are TGCAGCGTTGAAGACGGCGTTGAGCAGTACTTC. Protein product: CSVEDGVEQYF.